A single TCR beta chain is shown here with its context. The antigen is not known. The data belong to a study of T cell clonotyping in hematopoietic cell transplantation. Study results and limitations: After transplant, recipient diversity fell while pathologically expanded clonotypes grew through day 180.

As for time point: recipient sample about 28 days before transplant, after cytoreduction. Profiled with immunoSEQ multiplex PCR; TCRdb holds only in-frame clones, not every one. The sample records some 30,000 clones, more than 60% being singletons. The CDR3 loop spans 14 amino acids. The V segment lost 4 bases and the J segment 11 bases; nucleotides outside the gene matches: 9. CDR1 and CDR2 from the germline V gene are SGHTA and FQGNSA. This sequence joins TRBV7-2 and TRBJ1-5; 9 positions match TRBD1. This TCR was sampled from a woman aged 30 to 39 with chronic myeloid leukemia. Some clones in this sample may be carry-over from other donors' samples. Here the sequenced sample was peripheral blood mononuclear cells, taken before stem cell transplant. CDR3 DNA sequence: TGTGCCAGCAGCTCCCGGACAGGGGACAGGACCCAGCATTTT. Translation gives CASSSRTGDRTQHF.